This record covers a single T cell receptor (beta chain). This sample is part of a study of blood T cells in healthy people across ages. The second PCR ran about 6 to 12 cycles with a sample-barcoded 5' primer and J-beta primers. Researchers report that a template-switch adaptor with 12 random nucleotides tagged each cDNA molecule. TCRdb processed the 5' RACE reads anew with MiXCR; each CDR3 protein has one entry. Among 1.5 million to 2 million distinct CDR3 sequences listed, around 48% were seen once. V shed 5 bases and J 6 bases; nucleotides not matched to a gene: 9. The length of the CDR3 is 16 residues. CDR1 is LNHDA and CDR2 is SQIVND in the germline V gene (reference sequence).

The chain is built from TRBV19 and TRBJ2-3; 12 bases fit TRBD1. Sequenced sample: blood. The clonotype was recovered from a woman between 40 and 50 years old in good health. CDR3 DNA sequence: TGTGCCAGTAGTTCCTGGGGACAGGGGGCTGTCGATACGCAGTATTTT. Amino acids: CASSSWGQGAVDTQYF.